This T cell receptor beta chain is from a study of blood T cell repertoires in COVID-19. In the original workflow: The assay estimated nucleated cells by amplifying reference gene primers. Sequenced by immunoSEQ multiplex PCR; TCRdb stores in-frame clones only, minus some. V and J calls and clone size follow that table, whereas D and trimming were derived from the DNA. The table shows a few hundred thousand clones, with over 75% occurring only once. The CDR3 runs to 16 residues. Germline CDR1 and CDR2: SNHLY and FYNNEI. Trimming cost V 3 bases and J 1 base; bases outside gene matches: 7. The TCR originated in a woman in her sixties with acute or convalescent COVID-19. This sequence joins TRBV2 and TRBJ1-1, with 8 bases lining up with TRBD1. Input material: peripheral blood. The CDR3 region has the DNA TGTGCCAGCAGTGAGGGGACAGGAGACCCGAACACTGAAGCTTTCTTT. As protein: CASSEGTGDPNTEAFF.